The 3 T cell receptor beta chains below were found in one sample sequenced in a study of cytomegalovirus exposure and HLA in healthy donors. The PCR employed 60 Vbeta primers together with 13 Jbeta primers. Assay used: immunoSEQ multiplex PCR; TCRdb lists only in-frame clones, some missing. The repertoire includes about 160,000 clones, roughly 71% of them detected once, and almost 3% sits in the top ten. Sequencing used PBMCs. The receptors here all came from a woman aged 50 to 60 in good health and CMV-seropositive.

This clone has more than one count but fewer than ten. This chain uses TRBV5-6 with TRBJ2-2; D remains ambiguous. The CDR3 contains 14 residues. The V end lost 0 bases, the J end lost 2 bases, and 5 bases lay between the germline ends. The germline CDR1 and CDR2 sequences are SGHDT and YYEEEE. CDR3 nucleotides: TGTGCCAGCAGCTTGGTCGTTAACACCGGGGAGCTGTTTTTT. Translation gives CASSLVVNTGELFF.

The chain combines TRBV29-1 with TRBJ2-2, with D perhaps TRBD1 (5 bases). Trimming left V 4 bases short and J 2 bases short, with 11 bases between. The length of the CDR3 is 14 residues. Germline loops: CDR1 SQVTM, CDR2 ANQGSEA. This CDR3 is CSVVFRVNTGELFF. Written as DNA, the CDR3 is TGCAGCGTTGTGTTCAGGGTAAACACCGGGGAGCTGTTTTTT.

The chain combines TRBV13 with TRBJ1-1, with TRBD1 matching 9 bases. This CDR3 contains 15 residues. The germline CDR1 and CDR2 sequences are PRHDT and FYEKMQ (reference sequence). After removal of 4 bases from V and 1 base from J, the junction contained 4 bases not matched to a gene. DNA of the CDR3: TGTGCCAGCAGCTACGGGACAGGGAAGAACACTGAAGCTTTCTTT. It specifies CASSYGTGKNTEAFF.